Below are 28 T cell receptor beta chains sequenced from a single sample in a study of siplizumab effects on memory and regulatory T cells (dated 2019 in TCRdb). Receptor amplification or capture employed the immunoSEQ multiplex PCR assay. Entries here come from immuneACCESS through TCRdb and include only in-frame sequences with V and J called. Some clones fail to appear in such tables; in the studies checked, an unresolved V gene covers under half of the shortfall, and the cause of the remainder is unknown. The sample table records about 87,000 clones; over 80% of these occur just once. About 15% of the sample belongs to the ten largest clones. Sequencing used CD4+ T cells sorted from blood. The receptors come from a human donor in good health.

The chain is built from TRBV19 and TRBJ2-1, with D perhaps matching TRBD1 (6 bases). Germline loops: CDR1 LNHDA, CDR2 SQIVND (reference sequence). Between the trimmed V and J ends, which lost 9 bases and 6 bases, there was a span of 15 bases. The CDR3 has 13 residues. CDR3 bases: TGTGCCAGCGTCCGACAGGCCGGCAATGAGCAGTTCTTC. Encoded protein: CASVRQAGNEQFF.

This clone was picked up one time. The genes are TRBV19 and TRBJ2-4; D call uncertain. Trimming cost V 2 bases and J 7 bases, with 15 bases left between them. The CDR3 runs to 15 residues. CDR1 LNHDA and CDR2 SQIVND come from the germline V gene (reference sequence). CDR3 DNA sequence: TGTGCCAGTAGTATAAGTAAAAACTCTCGGAACATTCAGTACTTC. Protein sequence: CASSISKNSRNIQYF. The variable domain in full, with the rest retrieved from reference TRBV19 and TRBJ2-4, is DGGITQSPKYLFRKEGQNVTLSCEQNLNHDAMYWYRQDPGQGLRLIYYSQIVNDFQKGDIAEGYSVSREKKESFPLTVTSAQKNPTAFYLCASSISKNSRNIQYFGAGTRLSVL.

J is TRBJ1-1 and V is TRBV19; TRBD1 might be the D (5 bases). This CDR3 has 14 residues. Germline V CDR1 and CDR2: LNHDA, SQIVND (reference sequence). The ends were cut back, 3 bases at V and 4 bases at J, with 12 bases in the middle. DNA of the CDR3: TGTGCCAGTAGTATTAGGGACTCTCGCACTGAAGCTTTCTTT. Its protein is CASSIRDSRTEAFF.

This chain links TRBV28 with TRBJ1-4, with 7 bases identical to TRBD1. This CDR3 has 15 residues. Looked up from germline, CDR1 is MDHEN and CDR2 is SYDVKM. V shed 7 bases, J shed 4 bases, and the junction held 9 bases outside the gene matches. This CDR3 is CASTTQGLGNEKLFF. CDR3 bases: TGTGCCAGCACCACACAGGGGTTGGGTAATGAAAAACTGTTTTTT.

This chain joins TRBV9 and TRBJ1-4; D not resolved. In germline, CDR1 is SGDLS, CDR2 YYNGEE. CDR3 length equals 14 residues. Trimming shortened V by 2 bases and J by 5 bases, and 10 bases separated the two germline ends. CDR3 sequence: CASSVGQNNEKLFF. CDR3 DNA: TGTGCCAGCAGCGTCGGGCAGAACAATGAAAAACTGTTTTTT. The whole variable domain, filled in from reference TRBV9 and TRBJ1-4, reads DSGVTQTPKHLITATGQRVTLRCSPRSGDLSVYWYQQSLDQGLQFLIQYYNGEERAKGNILERFSAQQFPDLHSELNLSSLELGDSALYFCASSVGQNNEKLFFGSGTQLSVL.

The CDR3 region is CASSVAGTSLYEQYF. The CDR3 DNA reads as TGTGCCAGCAGCGTAGCAGGGACTAGCCTCTACGAGCAGTACTTC. J is TRBJ2-7 and V is TRBV9, with 9 positions matching TRBD2. V was clipped by 0 bases and J by 3 bases; unmatched bases: 4. This CDR3 comprises 15 residues. The germline V gene has CDR1 SGDLS and CDR2 YYNGEE.

The chain carries TRBV6-1 and TRBJ1-5; a possible D gene is TRBD1 (6 bases). CDR3 length: 13 residues. The germline V and J ends were trimmed by 2 bases and 6 bases, with 8 bases remaining between them. Germline assignment: CDR1 MNHNS and CDR2 SASEGT. In DNA form, the CDR3 reads TGTGCCAGCAGTGAAAACAGGGTTCAGCCCCAGCATTTT. Its translation: CASSENRVQPQHF.

The V call is TRBV6-1, the J call TRBJ1-2; D ambiguous. The CDR3 covers 11 residues. CDR1 and CDR2 from the germline V gene are MNHNS and SASEGT. Deletions cut 1 base from V and 7 bases from J, with 4 bases between. CDR3 loop: CASSEVVGYTF. CDR3 in DNA: TGTGCCAGCAGTGAAGTAGTTGGCTACACCTTC.

The V gene is TRBV18, the J gene TRBJ1-1; no reliable D call. The germline gives CDR1 KGHSH, CDR2 LQKENI. The CDR3 runs to 14 residues. Trimming pared 4 bases from V and 1 base from J, leaving 10 bases between. CDR3 in DNA: TGTGCCAGCTCACTCGGACGGCAGAACACTGAAGCTTTCTTT. As protein: CASSLGRQNTEAFF. The entire variable domain, with the rest obtained from reference TRBV18 and TRBJ1-1, is as follows: NAGVMQNPRHLVRRRGQEARLRCSPMKGHSHVYWYRQLPEEGLKFMVYLQKENIIDESGMPKERFSAEFPKEGPSILRIQQVVRGDSAAYFCASSLGRQNTEAFFGQGTRLTVV.

The V gene is TRBV11-2, the J gene TRBJ2-3, with D maybe TRBD1 (6 bases). The germline V and J ends were trimmed by 5 bases and 0 bases, with 12 bases remaining between them. There are 15 residues in the CDR3. CDR1 and CDR2 from the germline V gene are SGHAT and FQNNGV. The CDR3 DNA reads TGTGCCAGCAGCCCCAGGGGCGTTAGCACAGATACGCAGTATTTT. Translated: CASSPRGVSTDTQYF.

This clone was detected only once. The chain combines TRBV19 with TRBJ1-1; D remains ambiguous. The germline V gene has CDR1 LNHDA and CDR2 SQIVND (reference sequence). The ends were cut back, 3 bases at V and 4 bases at J, with 15 bases in the middle. The CDR3 contains 15 residues. The CDR3 sequence: CASSITAVLGTEAFF. CDR3 in DNA: TGTGCCAGTAGTATTACGGCAGTTCTAGGCACTGAAGCTTTCTTT.

A single count supports this clone. The chain combines TRBV27 with TRBJ2-5; 12 bases are shared with TRBD2. Germline values: CDR1 MNHEY, CDR2 SMNVEV (reference sequence). V shed 7 bases and J 7 bases; nucleotides not matched to a gene: 7. This CDR3 contains 14 residues. The CDR3 is CASTLGTSGWTQYF. In DNA form, the CDR3 reads TGTGCCAGCACCTTAGGGACTAGCGGGTGGACCCAGTACTTC.

The chain joins TRBV19 to TRBJ2-7; D is undetermined. V shed 2 bases and J shed 2 bases, with 7 bases lying between them. Germline V gives CDR1 LNHDA, CDR2 SQIVND (reference sequence). This CDR3 spans 13 amino acids. In nucleotides, the CDR3 is TGTGCCAGTAGTATACACACCACCTACGAGCAGTACTTC. Translation gives CASSIHTTYEQYF.

This clone occurred once. V and J are TRBV28 and TRBJ1-4; 10 bases are shared with TRBD1. CDR3 length: 17 amino acids. V was clipped by 5 bases and J by 0 bases; unmatched bases: 6. Germline assignment: CDR1 MDHEN and CDR2 SYDVKM. The CDR3 region has the DNA TGTGCCAGCAGTCCCCGGACAGGGGGGGCAACTAATGAAAAACTGTTTTTT. Protein: CASSPRTGGATNEKLFF. Using reference TRBV28 and TRBJ1-4 for the parts outside the CDR3, the full variable domain is DVKVTQSSRYLVKRTGEKVFLECVQDMDHENMFWYRQDPGLGLRLIYFSYDVKMKEKGDIPEGYSVSREKKERFSLILESASTNQTSMYLCASSPRTGGATNEKLFFGSGTQLSVL.

The rearrangement uses TRBV5-1 and TRBJ2-1; 8 bases match TRBD2. The germline CDR1 and CDR2 sequences are SGHRS and YFSETQ. Unmatched junction bases numbered 8, after V lost 0 bases and J lost 6 bases. The CDR3 has 16 amino acids. The CDR3 here is CASSLVSAGGRNEQFF. Written as DNA, the CDR3 is TGCGCCAGCAGCTTGGTGTCGGCGGGAGGCCGCAATGAGCAGTTCTTC.

This sequence joins TRBV6-5 and TRBJ2-2; D perhaps matches TRBD1 (6 bases). Germline V gives CDR1 MNHEY, CDR2 SVGAGI. V lost 4 bases and J 4 bases, leaving 16 bases between the germline ends. The CDR3 consists of 16 residues. In DNA, the CDR3 is TGTGCCAGCAGTTTTGGTGGGACATTGGGCACCGGGGAGCTGTTTTTT. Residues: CASSFGGTLGTGELFF.

J is TRBJ2-7 and V is TRBV7-2; 7 bases match TRBD1. The J segment lost 1 base and the V segment lost 1 base, leaving 4 bases of the junction unmatched. This CDR3 has 15 residues. In germline, CDR1 is SGHTA, CDR2 FQGNSA. CDR3 amino acids: CASSLGGQLSYEQYF. The CDR3 region has the DNA TGTGCCAGCAGCTTAGGGGGACAGTTGTCCTACGAGCAGTACTTC.

The rearrangement uses TRBV5-1 and TRBJ2-1; 11 positions agree with TRBD2. This CDR3 spans 22 amino acids. Germline lookup yields CDR1 SGHRS and CDR2 YFSETQ. V lost 1 base and J lost 6; bases outside the gene matches: 24. As DNA, the CDR3 is TGCGCCAGCAGCTTGCGGGTGACTAGCGGGAACGCACTACGGTCGGCACCCAATGAGCAGTTCTTC. This sequence encodes CASSLRVTSGNALRSAPNEQFF.

This clone showed up just once. The V call is TRBV5-1, the J call TRBJ2-7, with 8 positions matching TRBD1. Looked up from germline, CDR1 is SGHRS and CDR2 is YFSETQ. The V and J ends lost 4 bases and 2 bases, in that order; junction bases with no gene match: 8. The CDR3 consists of 15 residues. Here the CDR3 reads CASSRRPGQAYEQYF. As DNA, the CDR3 is TGCGCCAGCAGCAGACGGCCGGGACAGGCCTACGAGCAGTACTTC.

The gene calls are TRBV11-2 and TRBJ2-2; TRBD1 might be the D (7 bases). The germline V gene has CDR1 SGHAT and CDR2 FQNNGV. V lost 5 bases to trimming and J lost 4 bases, with 14 bases between them. The CDR3 runs 15 residues. CDR3: CASSPRGAGTGELFF. CDR3 nucleotide sequence: TGTGCCAGCAGCCCCAGGGGGGCTGGCACCGGGGAGCTGTTTTTT.

The V call is TRBV5-1, the J call TRBJ2-5; D is uncertain. Germline loops: CDR1 SGHRS, CDR2 YFSETQ. Trimming cost V 1 base and J 2 bases, with 12 bases left between them. The CDR3 sequence is 15 residues long. This CDR3 is CASSLLKREQETQYF. In DNA form, the CDR3 reads TGCGCCAGCAGCTTGTTGAAGCGAGAGCAAGAGACCCAGTACTTC. Full variable domain (remainder filled in from reference TRBV5-1 and TRBJ2-5): KAGVTQTPRYLIKTRGQQVTLSCSPISGHRSVSWYQQTPGQGLQFLFEYFSETQRNKGNFPGRFSGRQFSNSRSEMNVSTLELGDSALYLCASSLLKREQETQYFGPGTRLLVL.

The chain employs TRBV2 and TRBJ2-5, with D possibly being TRBD2 (5 bases). The CDR3 covers 11 residues. CDR1 is SNHLY and CDR2 is FYNNEI in the germline V gene. Trimming removed 6 bases from V and 3 bases from J, with 5 bases in between. CDR3 sequence reads: CASRREETQYF. CDR3 nucleotides: TGTGCCAGCAGGAGGGAAGAGACCCAGTACTTC. Looking up the rest from reference TRBV2 and TRBJ2-5 gives the full variable domain: EPEVTQTPSHQVTQMGQEVILRCVPISNHLYFYWYRQILGQKVEFLVSFYNNEISEKSEIFDDQFSVERPDGSNFTLKIRSTKLEDSAMYFCASRREETQYFGPGTRLLVL.

CDR3 DNA sequence: TGCGCCAGCAGCTTGATCGGGAGCTCCTATAATTCACCCCTCCACTTT. Translated: CASSLIGSSYNSPLHF. The chain carries TRBV5-1 and TRBJ1-6; no firm D call. Germline loops: CDR1 SGHRS, CDR2 YFSETQ. V was clipped by 1 base and J by 0 bases, with 8 bases between them. The CDR3 is made up of 16 amino acids.

The chain combines TRBV6-4 with TRBJ2-7; TRBD1 matches at 7 bases. CDR1 and CDR2 (germline): MRHNA, SNTAGT. Unmatched junction bases numbered 6, after V lost 5 bases and J lost 5 bases. The CDR3 runs 13 residues. CDR3 sequence reads: CASSRDRGDEQYF. CDR3 coding DNA: TGTGCCAGCAGTAGGGACAGAGGGGACGAGCAGTACTTC.

This rearrangement joins TRBV10-3 to TRBJ2-4, with TRBD2 matching over 7 bases. In germline, CDR1 is ENHRY, CDR2 SYGVKD. The CDR3 is 16 amino acids. With 0 bases clipped from V and 2 bases from J, the junction kept 4 bases outside the gene matches. The CDR3 DNA sequence: TGTGCCATCAGTGAGTCGAGCGGGATTACCAAAAACATTCAGTACTTC. It codes for CAISESSGITKNIQYF.

This chain connects TRBV5-6 to TRBJ2-1; 7 bases agree with TRBD2. This CDR3 comprises 13 residues. The germline V gene encodes CDR1 SGHDT and CDR2 YYEEEE. V shed 4 bases and J 6 bases; nucleotides not matched to a gene: 4. DNA of the CDR3: TGTGCCAGCAGCGGGAGGGCCTTCAATGAGCAGTTCTTC. Protein product: CASSGRAFNEQFF.

The rearrangement joins TRBV18 to TRBJ2-5, with TRBD2 identical over 10 bases. This CDR3 comprises 15 residues. From germline, CDR1 is KGHSH and CDR2 LQKENI. J was trimmed by 0 bases and V by 2 bases; bases with no gene match: 0. The CDR3 DNA reads as TGTGCCAGCTCACCAACTAGCGGGAACCAAGAGACCCAGTACTTC. Translation: CASSPTSGNQETQYF.

The chain recombines TRBV6-5 with TRBJ2-1; a weak D match, TRBD2 (6 bases). CDR3 length: 15 amino acids. The germline V and J ends were trimmed by 6 bases and 2 bases, with 14 bases remaining between them. Germline-derived CDR1 and CDR2 are MNHEY and SVGAGI. CDR3 coding DNA: TGTGCCAGCAGCGTCGCGTTAGCGGCCTACAATGAGCAGTTCTTC. Protein product: CASSVALAAYNEQFF.